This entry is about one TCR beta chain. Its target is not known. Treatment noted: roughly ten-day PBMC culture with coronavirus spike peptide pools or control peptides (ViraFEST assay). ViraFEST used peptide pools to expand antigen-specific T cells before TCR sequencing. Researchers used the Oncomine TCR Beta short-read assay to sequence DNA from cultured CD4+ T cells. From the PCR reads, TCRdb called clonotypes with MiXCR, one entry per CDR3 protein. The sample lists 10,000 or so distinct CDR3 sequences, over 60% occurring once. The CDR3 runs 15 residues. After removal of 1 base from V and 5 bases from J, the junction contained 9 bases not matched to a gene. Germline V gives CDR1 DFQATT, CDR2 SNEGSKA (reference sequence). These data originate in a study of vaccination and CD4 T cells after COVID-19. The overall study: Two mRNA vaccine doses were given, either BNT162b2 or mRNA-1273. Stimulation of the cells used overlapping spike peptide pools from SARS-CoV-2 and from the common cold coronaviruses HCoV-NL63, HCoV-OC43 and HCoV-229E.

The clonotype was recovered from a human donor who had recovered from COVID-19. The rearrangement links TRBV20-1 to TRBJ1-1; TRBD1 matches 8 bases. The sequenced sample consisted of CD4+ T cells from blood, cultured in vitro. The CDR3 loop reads CSARGGTGHYTEAFF. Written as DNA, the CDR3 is TGCAGTGCTAGAGGGGGGACAGGCCATTATACTGAAGCTTTCTTT.